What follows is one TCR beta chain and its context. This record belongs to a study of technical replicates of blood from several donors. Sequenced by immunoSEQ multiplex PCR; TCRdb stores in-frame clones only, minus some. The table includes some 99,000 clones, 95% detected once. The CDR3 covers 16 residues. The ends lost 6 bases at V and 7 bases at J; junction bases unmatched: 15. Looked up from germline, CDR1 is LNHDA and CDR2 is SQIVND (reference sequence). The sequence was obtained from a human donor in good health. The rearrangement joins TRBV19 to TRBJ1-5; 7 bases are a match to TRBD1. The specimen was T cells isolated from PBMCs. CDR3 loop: CASRRLNRGPNQPQHF. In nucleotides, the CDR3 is TGTGCCAGTAGGAGACTGAACAGGGGCCCTAACCAGCCCCAGCATTTT.